Below are 32 T cell receptor beta chains sequenced from a single sample in a study of CD8 T cells in ankylosing spondylitis. In TCRdb, the 5' RACE reads were re-called with MiXCR into one record per CDR3 protein. The sample yields around 300,000 distinct CDR3 sequences, about 15% seen once. Source material: blood, either unsorted or a sorted T cell fraction (not recorded which). Receptors originate from a male donor with ankylosing spondylitis or in good health (not recorded which).

This clonotype has at least ten counts. In DNA, the CDR3 is TGTGCCAGCAGCTTCACCTTCTCCGCGAACACCGGGGAGCTGTTTTTT. It translates to CASSFTFSANTGELFF. The chain couples TRBV7-2 to TRBJ2-2, with unresolved D. Germline CDR1 SGHTA, CDR2 FQGNSA. V was pared by 3 bases and J by 0 bases, with 11 bases between. The CDR3 sequence is 16 residues long.

This clonotype was counted many times. The CDR3 sequence: CASSLQGRLYEQYF. The CDR3 region has the DNA TGTGCCAGCAGTTTACAGGGAAGATTGTACGAGCAGTACTTC. This chain links TRBV12-3 or TRBV12-4 with TRBJ2-7; tentatively, D is TRBD1 (5 bases). This CDR3 is 14 amino acids long. V lost 2 bases and J 4 bases, leaving 12 bases between the germline ends.

V gene TRBV6-5 combines with J gene TRBJ1-2, with TRBD1 identical over 9 bases. The CDR3 is 17 amino acids. The ends lost 0 bases at V and 3 bases at J; junction bases unmatched: 8. CDR1 and CDR2 from the germline V gene are MNHEY and SVGAGI. The CDR3 region is CASSYSARRDRDYGYTF. The CDR3 DNA sequence: TGTGCCAGCAGTTACTCGGCCCGCCGGGACAGGGACTATGGCTACACCTTC.

In its sample, this clonotype was seen a few times. This chain links TRBV30 with TRBJ2-5, with a tentative D call TRBD2 (5 bases). The CDR3 extends over 13 amino acids. The germline CDR1 and CDR2 sequences are GTSNPN and SVGIG (reference sequence). Trimming pared 4 bases from V and 4 bases from J, leaving 13 bases between. The CDR3 DNA follows: TGTGCCTGGACCCCCGGGGTAATAGAGACCCAGTACTTC. It codes for CAWTPGVIETQYF.

This clonotype was counted ten times or more. This chain uses TRBV6-5 with TRBJ2-5; D gene uncertain. The germline V and J ends were trimmed by 0 bases and 4 bases, with 6 bases remaining between them. This CDR3 contains 13 residues. Germline assignment: CDR1 MNHEY and CDR2 SVGAGI. The DNA of the CDR3 is TGTGCCAGCAGTTACTCGTCGGGAGAGACCCAGTACTTC. The encoded protein is CASSYSSGETQYF.

This clonotype came up a few times. The rearrangement uses TRBV5-1 and TRBJ2-1, with 7 positions matching TRBD1. Trimming took 4 bases from V and 3 from J; bases not matched to a gene: 7. The CDR3 has 15 residues. In germline, CDR1 is SGHRS, CDR2 YFSETQ. CDR3 bases: TGCGCCAGCAGCGTCACAGGGGCGGTCTACAATGAGCAGTTCTTC. It encodes CASSVTGAVYNEQFF.

The J gene is TRBJ2-1, the V gene TRBV12-3 or TRBV12-4; 7 bases map to TRBD2. This CDR3 has 15 residues. The V gene end was trimmed by 5 bases and the J gene end by 2 bases; junction bases not matched to a gene: 6. In nucleotides, the CDR3 is TGTGCCAGCAGTCCGGGAGCGGGGCCCTACAATGAGCAGTTCTTC. Translation: CASSPGAGPYNEQFF.

The rearrangement uses TRBV6-2 or TRBV6-3 and TRBJ2-3, with a possible D match to TRBD2 (6 bases). The CDR3 extends over 17 amino acids. V was trimmed by 4 bases and J by 9 bases, leaving 26 bases between them. Germline assignment: CDR1 MNHEY and CDR2 SVGEGT. The chain's CDR3 is CASSSNQGGRLGGTQYF. CDR3 in DNA: TGTGCCAGCAGTTCCAACCAGGGAGGACGGTTGGGTGGGACGCAGTATTTT.

This clonotype was counted ten times or more. This chain joins TRBV29-1 and TRBJ2-1, with 8 bases lining up with TRBD2. There are 13 residues in the CDR3. Germline V CDR1 and CDR2: SQVTM, ANQGSEA. The junction had 4 bases not matched to a gene; V was cut back by 5 bases and J by 4 bases. The DNA for the CDR3 is TGCAGCGTTAGGGCTAGCGGGTACAATGAGCAGTTCTTC. Protein: CSVRASGYNEQFF.

This chain joins TRBV24-1 and TRBJ2-7; the match to TRBD1 covers 7 bases. Per germline, CDR1 KGHDR and CDR2 SFDVKD. The V gene end was trimmed by 4 bases and the J gene end by 6 bases; junction bases not matched to a gene: 5. The CDR3 runs to 13 residues. CDR3 protein: CATSDKDRPEQYF. The CDR3 region has the DNA TGTGCCACCAGTGACAAGGACAGGCCCGAGCAGTACTTC.

The V and J genes are TRBV3-1 and TRBJ1-2; TRBD1 might be the D (5 bases). Germline assignment: CDR1 LGHDT and CDR2 YNNKEL (reference sequence). Trimming pared 4 bases from V and 8 bases from J, leaving 14 bases between. The CDR3 has 13 amino acids. The CDR3 here is CASSRAAGDGYTF. Here the CDR3 DNA reads TGTGCCAGCAGCCGCGCGGCGGGGGACGGCTACACCTTC.

This clonotype was seen only a few times. The V call is TRBV20-1, the J call TRBJ2-1; 7 bases map to TRBD1. The CDR3 spans 13 residues. Germline V lookup: CDR1 DFQATT, CDR2 SNEGSKA (reference sequence). Trimming took 7 bases from V and 9 from J; bases not matched to a gene: 12. The CDR3 region is CSVGTDRLGEQFF. The CDR3 bases are TGCAGTGTCGGGACAGATAGGCTGGGTGAGCAGTTCTTC.

This clonotype was observed many times. The chain links TRBV4-1 to TRBJ2-1; D call uncertain. Germline CDR1 reads MGHRA; CDR2 reads YSYEKL. V lost 0 bases, J lost 3 bases, and 6 bases lay in between. The CDR3 spans 14 residues. The CDR3 nucleotides are TGCGCCAGCAGCCAAGAGGTACTCTACAATGAGCAGTTCTTC. Translation gives CASSQEVLYNEQFF.

This clonotype was counted a few times. The V and J genes are TRBV5-1 and TRBJ2-2; 9 bases align to TRBD1. The CDR3 has 16 residues. CDR1 and CDR2 from the germline V gene are SGHRS and YFSETQ. Trimming cost V 4 bases and J 3 bases; bases outside gene matches: 7. The CDR3 spells CASSPNRDRDTGELFF. The DNA of the CDR3 is TGCGCCAGCAGCCCCAACCGGGACAGGGACACCGGGGAGCTGTTTTTT. Supplemented by reference TRBV5-1 and TRBJ2-2, the full variable domain reads KAGVTQTPRYLIKTRGQQVTLSCSPISGHRSVSWYQQTPGQGLQFLFEYFSETQRNKGNFPGRFSGRQFSNSRSEMNVSTLELGDSALYLCASSPNRDRDTGELFFGEGSRLTVL.

The chain uses TRBV11-2 and TRBJ1-2; the D is unclear. The CDR3 is made up of 14 amino acids. V lost 2 bases and J lost 6, with 13 bases in between. In germline, CDR1 is SGHAT, CDR2 FQNNGV. The CDR3 DNA reads TGTGCCAGCAGCTTAAGTGAAGCAGGAGATGGCTACACCTTC. It codes for CASSLSEAGDGYTF.

The chain employs TRBV12-3 or TRBV12-4 and TRBJ2-5, with 10 bases lining up with TRBD2. V lost 7 bases and J lost 7; bases outside the gene matches: 9. This CDR3 is built from 14 residues. The CDR3 is CASTFVAGGGTQYF. The CDR3 region has the DNA TGTGCCAGCACCTTCGTAGCGGGAGGAGGGACCCAGTACTTC.

This clonotype was detected a few times. The chain links TRBV14 to TRBJ1-6; D is perhaps TRBD1 (6 bases). The CDR3 length is 16 residues. V was pared by 4 bases and J by 0 bases, with 10 bases between. CDR1 and CDR2 (germline): SGHDN, FVKESK. CDR3 sequence reads: CASSRDRSSYNSPLHF. The CDR3 DNA is TGTGCCAGCAGCCGAGACAGGAGCTCCTATAATTCACCCCTCCACTTT.

This clonotype was detected ten times or more. This chain joins TRBV29-1 and TRBJ2-4; D assignment may be TRBD1 or TRBD2 (6 bases each). The germline V and J ends were trimmed by 7 bases and 5 bases, with 15 bases remaining between them. Germline V gene sequence: CDR1 SQVTM, CDR2 ANQGSEA. The CDR3 has 13 residues. Written as DNA, the CDR3 is TGCAGCGCTGCCATCGGGGGCCAAAACATTCAGTACTTC. Its protein is CSAAIGGQNIQYF.

This clonotype appeared many times. One junction end disagrees with the germline gene, perhaps due to a read error. The rearrangement links TRBV12-3 or TRBV12-4 to TRBJ1-4, with 9 bases fitting TRBD1. The CDR3 is 14 residues long. The CDR3 here is CASSLGQGGEKLFF. CDR3 nucleotide sequence: TGCGCCAGCAGCTTGGGACAGGGCGGCGAAAAACTGTTTTTT.

This clonotype was observed a handful of times. The chain is built from TRBV12-3 or TRBV12-4 and TRBJ2-1; maybe TRBD1 (6 bases). The ends were cut back, 5 bases at V and 7 bases at J, with 12 bases in the middle. This CDR3 spans 13 amino acids. As DNA, the CDR3 is TGTGCCAGCAGTATAAACAGGGAAAATGAGCAGTTCTTC. It codes for CASSINRENEQFF.

The chain recombines TRBV10-2 with TRBJ2-3; 8 bases match TRBD2. The CDR3 runs to 17 residues. The ends lost 0 bases at V and 0 bases at J; junction bases unmatched: 5. CDR1 and CDR2 (germline): WSHSY, SAAADI. The CDR3: CASSESVAGGSTDTQYF. Here the CDR3 DNA reads TGCGCCAGCAGTGAGTCTGTGGCGGGAGGAAGCACAGATACGCAGTATTTT.

V gene TRBV12-3 or TRBV12-4 combines with J gene TRBJ1-4, with D hard to call. Trimming cost V 2 bases and J 1 base, with 8 bases left between them. The CDR3 contains 15 residues. CDR3 amino acids: CASSLSPGTNEKLFF. The CDR3 DNA follows: TGTGCCAGCAGTTTAAGTCCCGGAACTAATGAAAAACTGTTTTTT.

This clonotype showed up just a few times. The rearrangement uses TRBV10-2 and TRBJ2-7; 9 bases are shared with TRBD2. CDR3 length: 13 amino acids. J was trimmed by 4 bases and V by 9 bases; bases with no gene match: 7. CDR1 WSHSY and CDR2 SAAADI come from the germline V gene. CDR3 DNA sequence: TGCGCCAGTGTCCTAGCGGGGAGTTACGAGCAGTACTTC. Translation gives CASVLAGSYEQYF.

The V gene is TRBV10-1, the J gene TRBJ2-5, with unresolved D. Germline lookup yields CDR1 WNHNN and CDR2 SYGVQD (reference sequence). The CDR3 is made up of 13 amino acids. Between the trimmed V and J ends, which lost 3 bases and 4 bases, there was a span of 9 bases. In DNA form, the CDR3 reads TGCGCCAGCAGTGAATACGGAAGAGAGACCCAGTACTTC. This gives the protein CASSEYGRETQYF.

The genes are TRBV12-3 or TRBV12-4 and TRBJ2-3, with D uncertain. With 0 bases removed from V and 6 bases from J, the gap between germline ends came to 13 bases. The length of the CDR3 is 15 residues. The CDR3 DNA reads TGTGCCAGCAGTTTAGCGCAAGGACCTCGGGATACGCAGTATTTT. Its translation: CASSLAQGPRDTQYF.

This clonotype was counted only a few times. The rearrangement links TRBV4-1 to TRBJ2-5; 11 bases are shared with TRBD2. The CDR3 extends over 15 amino acids. The germline V gene encodes CDR1 MGHRA and CDR2 YSYEKL. Unmatched junction bases numbered 3, after V lost 1 base and J lost 5 bases. The CDR3 DNA reads TGCGCCAGCAGCCAAGGGATAGCGGGGGGGGAGACCCAGTACTTC. Encoded protein: CASSQGIAGGETQYF.

This clonotype was seen only a few times. The chain employs TRBV4-1 and TRBJ2-5; 13 bases are shared with TRBD2. Germline assignment: CDR1 MGHRA and CDR2 YSYEKL. V was clipped by 1 base and J by 2 bases; unmatched bases: 7. CDR3 size: 18 residues. CDR3 residues: CASSQGPTSGGKQETQYF. The DNA of the CDR3 is TGCGCCAGCAGCCAAGGCCCGACTAGCGGGGGGAAGCAAGAGACCCAGTACTTC.

This clonotype was picked up a small number of times. This rearrangement joins TRBV6-2 or TRBV6-3 to TRBJ2-7; D is undetermined. The CDR3 runs to 13 residues. Germline-derived CDR1 and CDR2 are MNHEY and SVGEGT. V was cut by 2 bases and J by 2 bases, with 7 bases left in between. The CDR3 coding sequence is TGTGCCAGCAGTTACACAAGAACCTACGAGCAGTACTTC. It translates to CASSYTRTYEQYF.

The table lists this clonotype with a few counts. The chain is built from TRBV20-1 and TRBJ1-1; 10 nucleotides align to TRBD1. This CDR3 contains 14 residues. The V segment lost 2 bases and the J segment 8 bases; nucleotides outside the gene matches: 8. Germline V gene lookup returns CDR1 DFQATT and CDR2 SNEGSKA (reference sequence). The CDR3 region has the DNA TGCAGTGCTAGAAACCGGGACAGGGGACCCGAAGCTTTCTTT. As protein: CSARNRDRGPEAFF.

This clonotype was seen only a few times. The chain employs TRBV5-1 and TRBJ1-1; D is undetermined. Trimming took 0 bases from V and 3 from J, leaving 12 bases between them. The CDR3 runs 15 residues. Germline V gene sequence: CDR1 SGHRS, CDR2 YFSETQ. This CDR3 reads CASSLAEGLYTEAFF. The DNA of the CDR3 is TGCGCCAGCAGCTTGGCTGAGGGATTATACACTGAAGCTTTCTTT. Looking up the rest from reference TRBV5-1 and TRBJ1-1 gives the full variable domain: KAGVTQTPRYLIKTRGQQVTLSCSPISGHRSVSWYQQTPGQGLQFLFEYFSETQRNKGNFPGRFSGRQFSNSRSEMNVSTLELGDSALYLCASSLAEGLYTEAFFGQGTRLTVV.

This clonotype was picked up a small number of times. V usage is TRBV6-5 and J usage is TRBJ2-7; TRBD1 is a possible D gene (6 bases). V was trimmed by 2 bases and J by 12 bases, leaving 20 bases between them. CDR1 and CDR2 (germline): MNHEY, SVGAGI. The CDR3 loop spans 14 amino acids. CDR3 in DNA: TGTGCCAGCAGTTACATATACCCAGGGGCCGATCCGTACTTC. Translated: CASSYIYPGADPYF.

The gene calls are TRBV29-1 and TRBJ1-1; no clear D gene. Looked up from germline, CDR1 is SQVTM and CDR2 is ANQGSEA. V dropped 7 bases and J dropped 4 bases, with 10 bases sitting between them. The CDR3 length is 11 residues. The CDR3 DNA reads as TGCAGCGCCCGACCACTCACTGAAGCTTTCTTT. Protein product: CSARPLTEAFF.